Listed below are T cell receptor beta chains from one sample, sequenced in a study of cytomegalovirus exposure and HLA in healthy donors. Libraries were prepared by immunoSEQ multiplex PCR; TCRdb keeps only in-frame clonotypes and omits some of them. In the table there are approximately 220,000 clones, just over 75% of which are singletons. The sample comprised PBMCs. The source is a man aged 18 to 30 in good health and CMV-seronegative. Each CDR3 is given with its conserved first and last residue. The D gene is left open where the match is weak. Clone sizes are given selectively: once, few, many, or a class where the clone is expanded.

v_call	d_call	cdr3_length	clone_size	j_call	cdr3_aa	cdr3_nt
TRBV10-3	TRBD1	16	.	TRBJ1-4	CAISPGQGRGNEKLFF	TGTGCCATCAGCCCTGGACAGGGACGAGGTAATGAAAAACTGTTTTTT
TRBV18	.	13	.	TRBJ2-3	CASSPLATDTQYF	TGTGCCAGCTCCCCTCTAGCGACAGATACGCAGTATTTT
TRBV5-5	.	13	few	TRBJ1-1	CASSLERYTEAFF	TGTGCCAGCAGCTTGGAACGGTACACTGAAGCTTTCTTT
TRBV2	TRBD2	15	.	TRBJ2-1	CASTPTSSEYNEQFF	TGTGCCAGCACCCCGACTAGCTCAGAATACAATGAGCAGTTCTTC
TRBV2	.	13	.	TRBJ1-1	CASSAQENTEAFF	TGTGCCAGCAGTGCCCAGGAGAACACTGAAGCTTTCTTT
TRBV18	TRBD1	13	.	TRBJ1-2	CASSPGTGHGYTF	TGTGCCAGCTCACCAGGGACAGGGCATGGCTACACCTTC
TRBV5-1	.	13	.	TRBJ1-2	CASSSLQGEGYTF	TGCGCCAGCAGCTCCTTACAGGGAGAGGGCTACACCTTC
TRBV29-1	TRBD2	12	.	TRBJ2-1	CSVPIREVEQFF	TGCAGCGTTCCCATCCGGGAGGTAGAGCAGTTCTTC
TRBV4-1	TRBD2	15	.	TRBJ2-7	CASSPPGTSTYEQYF	TGCGCCAGCAGCCCGCCCGGGACTAGCACCTACGAGCAGTACTTC
TRBV7-8	.	14	.	TRBJ2-3	CASSLAAVTDTQYF	TGTGCCAGCAGCTTAGCCGCGGTTACAGATACGCAGTATTTT
TRBV6-5	TRBD1	15	.	TRBJ2-7	CASSSGQVGPSGQYF	TGTGCCAGCAGTTCGGGACAGGTGGGCCCCTCAGGGCAGTACTTC
TRBV7-9	TRBD2	14	.	TRBJ2-1	CASSRLAGINEQFF	TGTGCCAGCAGCCGACTAGCGGGAATAAATGAGCAGTTCTTC
TRBV19	.	11	few	TRBJ1-5	CASKGEQPQHF	TGTGCCAGTAAGGGGGAACAGCCCCAGCATTTT
TRBV28	.	14	.	TRBJ2-5	CASSLRGPPETQYF	TGTGCCAGCAGTTTGCGGGGCCCCCCAGAGACCCAGTACTTC
TRBV19	TRBD1	16	.	TRBJ1-5	CASSLGTGQGNQPQHF	TGTGCCAGTAGTTTAGGGACAGGCCAGGGCAATCAGCCCCAGCATTTT
TRBV20-1	TRBD1	11	.	TRBJ1-1	CGTGGNTEAFF	TGCGGGACAGGGGGGAACACTGAAGCTTTCTTT
TRBV7-6	.	15	few	TRBJ2-5	CASSLEPGQQETQYF	TGTGCCAGCAGCTTAGAACCGGGACAACAAGAGACCCAGTACTTC
TRBV7-2	.	12	.	TRBJ1-2	CASSLQVFGYTF	TGTGCCAGCAGCTTACAGGTGTTTGGCTACACCTTC
TRBV30	.	11	once	TRBJ1-2	CAHDRNYGYTF	TGTGCCCATGACAGAAACTATGGCTACACCTTC
TRBV10-1	TRBD2	16	.	TRBJ2-1	CASMITRLAVYNEQFF	TGCGCCAGCATGATTACGAGACTAGCGGTTTACAATGAGCAGTTCTTC
TRBV7-7	.	14	.	TRBJ2-2	CASSPDLVQGELFF	TGTGCTAGCAGCCCTGACTTAGTTCAAGGGGAGCTGTTTTTT
TRBV19	.	15	once	TRBJ1-6	CASTQLDRNNSPLHF	TGTGCCAGTACCCAATTGGACAGAAATAATTCACCCCTCCACTTT